This is a list of T cell receptor beta chains from one sample in a study of T cell responses to AZD1222 COVID-19 vaccine. The method was immunoSEQ multiplex PCR; TCRdb's version includes in-frame clones alone and lacks a portion of them. The table includes around 120,000 clones, 90% to 95% detected once. The source was peripheral blood, collected 28 days after the second AZD1222 dose. Source of these receptors: an adult who received the AZD1222 COVID-19 vaccine. Each CDR3 is given with its conserved first and last residue. The D gene is left open where the match is weak. Some rows have no size entry. The others give once, few or many, or a class for an expanded clone.

clone size,D gene,J gene,V gene,CDR3 protein,CDR3 DNA
.,.,TRBJ1-4,TRBV27,CASKESPSEKLFF,TGTGCCAGCAAGGAGTCTCCCTCTGAAAAACTGTTTTTT
once,.,TRBJ1-1,TRBV2,CASRTAMNTEAFF,TGTGCCAGCAGGACAGCCATGAACACTGAAGCTTTCTTT
.,TRBD1,TRBJ1-1,TRBV6-2/TRBV6-3,CASSDRAGTEAFF,TGTGCCAGCAGCGACAGGGCTGGCACTGAAGCTTTCTTT
.,TRBD1,TRBJ2-3,TRBV6-1,CASSVGMGQGQDTQYF,TGTGCCAGCAGTGTGGGAATGGGACAGGGTCAAGATACGCAGTATTTT
.,TRBD1,TRBJ2-7,TRBV2,CASTPTGVGSYEQYF,TGTGCCAGCACCCCGACAGGGGTGGGATCCTACGAGCAGTACTTC
.,.,TRBJ2-3,TRBV7-9,CASSLASNPDTQYF,TGTGCCAGCAGCTTGGCTAGCAACCCAGATACGCAGTATTTT
.,.,TRBJ1-1,TRBV19,CASSIRQFGSQAEAFF,TGTGCCAGTAGTATAAGACAGTTCGGGAGCCAGGCTGAAGCTTTCTTT
.,TRBD1,TRBJ2-7,TRBV7-2,CASSLAQGTGSEQYF,TGTGCCAGCAGCTTAGCGCAAGGGACAGGGTCCGAGCAGTACTTC
.,.,TRBJ2-7,TRBV19,CASSLGGIYEQYF,TGTGCCAGTAGTCTCGGAGGCATCTACGAGCAGTACTTC
few,.,TRBJ1-6,TRBV19,CASTNGAGINSPLHF,TGTGCCAGTACCAATGGGGCGGGGATTAATTCACCCCTCCACTTT
.,.,TRBJ1-1,TRBV12-5,CASGLPHGGNTEAFF,TGTGCTAGTGGTTTGCCACATGGGGGAAACACTGAAGCTTTCTTT
.,TRBD1,TRBJ1-3,TRBV7-2,CASSLDRQGGTIYF,TGTGCCAGCAGCTTAGATCGACAGGGCGGCACCATATATTTT
.,TRBD2,TRBJ2-5,TRBV7-8,CASSLVLAGDIETQYF,TGTGCCAGCAGCTTAGTTCTAGCGGGAGATATAGAGACCCAGTACTTC
.,.,TRBJ1-3,TRBV28,CASSLPHRAAFSGNTIYF,TGTGCCAGCAGTTTACCACACAGGGCCGCATTCTCTGGAAACACCATATATTTT